These T cell receptor beta chains were read from a single sample in a study of blood T cell repertoires in COVID-19. Here immunoSEQ multiplex PCR was the method, and the copy in TCRdb shows in-frame clones only, minus some. The profile shows about 290,000 clones, 70% to 90% of them singletons. Sequencing was done on a sample of peripheral blood. These receptor sequences come from a woman in her thirties with active or convalescent COVID-19. Both conserved end residues are part of each CDR3. Fields, in order: CDR3 DNA, CDR3 protein, V gene, clone size, D gene, J gene. A D gene is named only where the DNA matches it firmly. The size of a clone is reported for some rows only, either as once, few or many, or as a class for expanded clones.

TGTGCCAGCTCATTTCAGGGGAACACTGAAGCTTTCTTT | CASSFQGNTEAFF | TRBV18 | . | . | TRBJ1-1
TGTGCCAGCAGTTTACAGGGAAAGCGCTACGAGCAGTACTTC | CASSLQGKRYEQYF | TRBV6-5 | . | . | TRBJ2-7
TGCGCCAGCAGCAGCAACGCGGAGACCCAGTACTTC | CASSSNAETQYF | TRBV5-1 | . | . | TRBJ2-5
TGTGCCAGCAGCCAAGCCCACGGGACAGACTACAATGAGCAGTTCTTC | CASSQAHGTDYNEQFF | TRBV3-1/TRBV3-2 | . | TRBD1 | TRBJ2-1
TGTGCCAGTAGCCGAAACATCCAGGGTCTACCCCGGCAGCCCCAGCATTTT | CASSRNIQGLPRQPQHF | TRBV19 | . | . | TRBJ1-5
TGTGCCAGCTCACGGGACAGGGGGCAATACGAGCAGTACTTC | CASSRDRGQYEQYF | TRBV18 | . | TRBD1 | TRBJ2-7
TGTGCCAGCAGCGTTGGGGGAGGCTATGGCTACACCTTC | CASSVGGGYGYTF | TRBV9 | . | . | TRBJ1-2
TGTGCCAGTAGTTTCCGCTTAGGACAGGGGGTAGGGGAGACCCAGTACTTC | CASSFRLGQGVGETQYF | TRBV19 | . | TRBD1 | TRBJ2-5
TGTGCCAACGCTTTGGGCAGGGATGTAACCCAGTACTTC | CANALGRDVTQYF | TRBV11-2 | . | . | TRBJ2-5
TGTGCCAGCAGCGACCGGGGGAGTGCCTATAATTCACCCCTCCACTTT | CASSDRGSAYNSPLHF | TRBV7-8 | . | . | TRBJ1-6
TGTGCCAGCAGATCGACAGGGGGATGGGATTCACCCCTCCACTTT | CASRSTGGWDSPLHF | TRBV6-5 | . | TRBD1 | TRBJ1-6
TGCGCCAGCAGCCTGGGCACTTTTGTCCCTTTCTTT | CASSLGTFVPFF | TRBV4-3 | . | . | TRBJ1-1
TGTGCCAGCAGCTTGACAGATACCAACACTGAAGCTTTCTTT | CASSLTDTNTEAFF | TRBV6-2/TRBV6-3 | . | . | TRBJ1-1
TGTGCCAGCAGCTTTACAGGAGACTCTGGAAACACCATATATTTT | CASSFTGDSGNTIYF | TRBV3-1/TRBV3-2 | . | . | TRBJ1-3
TGCGCCAGCAGCCAAGAGCTTCGGGTTCTCGGTTATGGCTACACCTTC | CASSQELRVLGYGYTF | TRBV4-1 | . | . | TRBJ1-2
TGTGCCAGCAGCCAATGGACAGTCGCTAACTATGGCTACACCTTC | CASSQWTVANYGYTF | TRBV7-2 | . | . | TRBJ1-2
TGTGCCAGTCTCCGCGGAAGAGTTTCGAACACTGAAGCTTTCTTT | CASLRGRVSNTEAFF | TRBV28 | . | . | TRBJ1-1
TGTGCCAGCTCACAGGGTACAGGGGACAATCAGCCCCAGCATTTT | CASSQGTGDNQPQHF | TRBV18 | . | TRBD1 | TRBJ1-5
TGTGCCAGCAGCCACAGACAATATAACACTGTCTCGGGAAACACCATATATTTT | CASSHRQYNTVSGNTIYF | TRBV14 | . | . | TRBJ1-3
TGTGCCAGCAGCCCGGGACAGCTCGCCTACGAGCAGTACTTC | CASSPGQLAYEQYF | TRBV5-4 | . | TRBD1 | TRBJ2-7
TGCGCCAGCAGCCAAGGAAAGCGAGCTTTCTTT | CASSQGKRAFF | TRBV4-3 | . | . | TRBJ1-1
TGTGCCTGGAGCCACACTGCACAGGGGAAGCCTGAAGCTTTCTTT | CAWSHTAQGKPEAFF | TRBV30 | few | TRBD1 | TRBJ1-1
TGTGCCAGCAGTTTACCCGGCTCTGGAAACACCATATATTTT | CASSLPGSGNTIYF | TRBV28 | . | . | TRBJ1-3
TGTGCCAGCAGTCGAGGGATCTGGTACGAGCAGTACTTC | CASSRGIWYEQYF | TRBV25-1 | . | . | TRBJ2-7
TGTGCCAGCAGCTTACGCCGGGACTTATTGGTGGATGAGCAGTTCTTC | CASSLRRDLLVDEQFF | TRBV7-3 | . | . | TRBJ2-1
TGCGCCAGCACCATGGGACTTCTGGACACTGAAGCTTTCTTT | CASTMGLLDTEAFF | TRBV5-1 | . | . | TRBJ1-1
TGTGCCAGCAGCCGCGATAACGCCGGTGGAAACACCATATATTTT | CASSRDNAGGNTIYF | TRBV5-4 | . | . | TRBJ1-3
TGTGCCAGTAGTATACAGGGCAGTGAGACCCAGTACTTC | CASSIQGSETQYF | TRBV19 | . | . | TRBJ2-5
TGTGCCAGTAGGTTCGGGGTGACTAGGAGTGGCGATACGCAGTATTTT | CASRFGVTRSGDTQYF | TRBV19 | . | . | TRBJ2-3
TGTGCCATCAGGGATTCAGGTCATACGCAGTATTTT | CAIRDSGHTQYF | TRBV10-3 | few | . | TRBJ2-3
TGTGCCAGCACATCTCGACAGGGCTCTCCGGGCTACACCTTC | CASTSRQGSPGYTF | TRBV27 | . | TRBD1 | TRBJ1-2
TGCAGCGTTGAAAAAACAGGATCCCGGGGGGATGGCTACACCTTC | CSVEKTGSRGDGYTF | TRBV29-1 | . | . | TRBJ1-2
TGTGCCAGCAGTCCCCTATTCCAGGGGCCGAGACTTGCCGGGTTCTACTACGAGCAGTACTTC | CASSPLFQGPRLAGFYYEQYF | TRBV6-7 | once | . | TRBJ2-7
TGTGCCACCAGGGACAGGGTGCTTATACAGCCCCAGCATTTT | CATRDRVLIQPQHF | TRBV6-5 | . | TRBD1 | TRBJ1-5
TGTGCCAGCAGCCTCAGACTAGCGGGGTCCGGGGAGCTGTTTTTT | CASSLRLAGSGELFF | TRBV6-2/TRBV6-3 | . | TRBD2 | TRBJ2-2
TGTGCCACCGCCCGCAACTCTGACAGAGACTACGAGCAGTACTTC | CATARNSDRDYEQYF | TRBV10-3 | . | . | TRBJ2-7
TGTGCCAGCTTTTCTTTAAGCCCGGGATACGAGCAGTACTTC | CASFSLSPGYEQYF | TRBV2 | . | . | TRBJ2-7
TGTGCCACCAGCCAATCTAGCGGGTATAGCGAGCAGTACTTC | CATSQSSGYSEQYF | TRBV15 | few | TRBD2 | TRBJ2-7
TGTGCCAGCAGCTCCTTCGACTCGGGACAGGGTACCTTC | CASSSFDSGQGTF | TRBV11-2 | . | TRBD1 | TRBJ1-2
TGTGCCAGCAATCTACCGGGACAGGTACCCTACGAGCAGTACTTC | CASNLPGQVPYEQYF | TRBV5-5 | few | TRBD1 | TRBJ2-7
TGTGCCAGCAGCCAAGATTCAGGGCGGGGGGGCGGCACAGATACGCAGTATTTT | CASSQDSGRGGGTDTQYF | TRBV4-2 | once | TRBD2 | TRBJ2-3
TGTGCCAGAAGCTTGGTCTCCGGCGACAGGGTAGCCAAAAACATTCAGTACTTC | CARSLVSGDRVAKNIQYF | TRBV5-3 | once | TRBD1 | TRBJ2-4
TGTGCCAGCAGCAAAGGCGGGGTTAATCAGCCCCAGCATTTT | CASSKGGVNQPQHF | TRBV9 | . | . | TRBJ1-5
TGTGCCAGCAGTTCCACAAGCGGAGTCAATCAGCCCCAGCATTTT | CASSSTSGVNQPQHF | TRBV27 | . | . | TRBJ1-5
TGTGCCAGCAGTGAGTTAGGGCAGGGGGTGAGAGATACGCAGTATTTT | CASSELGQGVRDTQYF | TRBV6-1 | . | TRBD1 | TRBJ2-3
TGTGCCAGCAGTTTAGCGGCCTTGCGGGGCACTGAAGCTTTCTTT | CASSLAALRGTEAFF | TRBV27 | . | . | TRBJ1-1
TGTGCCAGCAGTTACCCAGGGGGTTCCCACGAGCAGTACTTC | CASSYPGGSHEQYF | TRBV6-2/TRBV6-3 | . | TRBD1 | TRBJ2-7
TGCGCCAGCACCGAGAGGTCAGAAGATTCACCCCTCCACTTT | CASTERSEDSPLHF | TRBV4-3 | . | . | TRBJ1-6
TGTGCCAGCAGTTCCGGACTAGTCAGCGAGCAGTACTTC | CASSSGLVSEQYF | TRBV28 | . | TRBD2 | TRBJ2-7
TGTGCCAGCAGCTTGGGGGAGGATCAGCCCCAGCATTTT | CASSLGEDQPQHF | TRBV5-4 | . | . | TRBJ1-5